This T cell receptor (beta chain) was profiled in a study of blood T cell repertoires in COVID-19. Study as a whole: Whether acute or convalescent, the COVID-19 samples came from the United States, Italy and Spain. PBMCs, B-cell-depleted T cells, or T cells were the source of the cDNA or gDNA that made up the material.

CDR3 size: 16 residues. The V end was cut by 3 bases, the J end by 7 bases, with 16 bases between. The V gene's germline CDR1 is MGHRA and CDR2 YSYEKL. This clone has just one count. The method was immunoSEQ multiplex PCR; TCRdb's version includes in-frame clones alone and lacks a portion of them. The sample holds 150,000 or so clones, about nine tenths seen once. The gene calls are TRBV4-1 and TRBJ1-6; tentative D call: TRBD1 (5 bases). This TCR came from a man at least 80 years old with acute or convalescent COVID-19. Sequencing input: peripheral blood. The CDR3 region has the DNA TGCGCCAGCAGCCAGGTGGGGCAGGGCAGCAATTCACCCCTCCACTTT. It is translated as CASSQVGQGSNSPLHF.